This TCR beta chain stems from a study of regulatory T cells in long-lasting Graves disease. Investigators prepared the TCR beta libraries by applying iRepertoire HTBI primers and Arm-PCR of CDR3 regions. TCRdb reprocessed the multiplex PCR reads with MiXCR, giving one entry per CDR3 protein. This sample carries about 460,000 distinct CDR3 sequences, around a fifth of them seen once, and the ten largest clones take over 10%. This clonotype appeared many times. Time point noted: persistent/refractory GD, antithyroid drugs over 5 years with positive TRAb. The TCR library used RNA extracted from PBMCs. Unmatched junction bases numbered 8, after V lost 5 bases and J lost 8 bases. CDR1 and CDR2 from the germline V gene are SGHVS and FNYEAQ. There are 14 residues in the CDR3.

The rearrangement joins TRBV7-6 to TRBJ2-4; the match to TRBD1 covers 8 bases. The sequencing used peripheral blood mononuclear cells (PBMCs), collected when the disease was refractory, from a patient treated with antithyroid drugs. This sequence originates from a female donor with Graves disease. The CDR3 region is CASSPDRARDIQYF. CDR3 nucleotides: TGTGCCAGCAGCCCGGACAGGGCCAGGGACATTCAGTACTTC.